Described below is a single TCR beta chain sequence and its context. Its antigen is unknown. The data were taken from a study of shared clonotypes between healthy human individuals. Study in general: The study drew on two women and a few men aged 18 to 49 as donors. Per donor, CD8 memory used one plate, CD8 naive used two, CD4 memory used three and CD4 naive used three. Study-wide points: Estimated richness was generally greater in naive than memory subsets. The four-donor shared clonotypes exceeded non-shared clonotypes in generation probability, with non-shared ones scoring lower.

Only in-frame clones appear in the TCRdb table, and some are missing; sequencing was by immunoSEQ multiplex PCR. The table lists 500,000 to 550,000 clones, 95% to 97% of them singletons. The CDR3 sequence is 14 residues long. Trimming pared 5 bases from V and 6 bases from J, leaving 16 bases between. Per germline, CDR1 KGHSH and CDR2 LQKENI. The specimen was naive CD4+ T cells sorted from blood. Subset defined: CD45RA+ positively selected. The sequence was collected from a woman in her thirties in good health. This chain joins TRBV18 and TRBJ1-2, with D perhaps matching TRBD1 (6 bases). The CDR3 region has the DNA TGTGCCAGCTCATATTCAGGGGAGTTTGATGGCTACACCTTC. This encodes CASSYSGEFDGYTF.